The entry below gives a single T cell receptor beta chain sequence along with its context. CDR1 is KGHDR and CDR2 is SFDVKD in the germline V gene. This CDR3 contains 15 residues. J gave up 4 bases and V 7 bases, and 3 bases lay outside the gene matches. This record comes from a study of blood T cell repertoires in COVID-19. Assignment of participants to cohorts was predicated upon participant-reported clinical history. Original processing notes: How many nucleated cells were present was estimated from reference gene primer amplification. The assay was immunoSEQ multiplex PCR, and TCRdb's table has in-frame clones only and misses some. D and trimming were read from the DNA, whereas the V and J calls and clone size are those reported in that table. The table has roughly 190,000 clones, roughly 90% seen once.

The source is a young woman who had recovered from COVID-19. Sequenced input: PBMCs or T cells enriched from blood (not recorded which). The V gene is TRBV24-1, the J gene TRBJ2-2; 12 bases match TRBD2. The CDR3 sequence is CATSGLAGFTGELFF. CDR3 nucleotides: TGTGCCACCAGCGGACTAGCGGGATTCACCGGGGAGCTGTTTTTT.